This T cell receptor beta chain was identified in a study of PD-1 blockade in classical Hodgkin lymphoma. Patients all relapsed after autologous stem cell transplantation, and there was variation in brentuximab vedotin exposure. The length of the CDR3 is 15 residues. V dropped 1 base and J dropped 8 bases, with 18 bases sitting between them. Germline CDR1 reads SQVTM; CDR2 reads ANQGSEA. The data were produced by immunoSEQ multiplex PCR, yet TCRdb's version contains in-frame clones alone and is incomplete. This sample carries about 40,000 clones, 75% to 85% of them seen once, and the ten largest clones take about 10%.

This rearrangement joins TRBV29-1 to TRBJ2-1, with a weak D call TRBD1 (7 bases). The TCR was taken from a human donor with classical Hodgkin lymphoma. The specimen was peripheral blood mononuclear cells (PBMCs), collected at baseline. CDR3 bases: TGCAGCGTTGAAGTATTTCGGCAGGGGGGCGATGAGCAGTTCTTC. Its protein product is CSVEVFRQGGDEQFF.